Following are 15 T cell receptor beta chains from one sample sequenced in a study of T-cell reconstitution after alpha-beta-depleted transplantation in children. Unique molecular identifiers were incorporated during preparation of the TCRbeta library. TCRdb itself ran the PCR reads through MiXCR, one entry per CDR3 protein. Of 750,000 to 950,000 distinct CDR3 sequences listed, 16% are singletons. Sequenced material: PBMCs, mostly from graft donor cells, taken 360 days after TCRalphabeta/CD19-depleted stem cell transplant. Every receptor here comes from a male patient younger than 18 who had a stem cell transplant for acute lymphoblastic leukemia, so the T cells may come from the graft donor.

This clonotype was picked up a small number of times. The chain combines TRBV20-1 with TRBJ2-7, with D possibly matching TRBD2 (6 bases). Trimming stripped 5 bases from V and 5 bases from J, with 19 bases between. Germline CDR1 and CDR2: DFQATT and SNEGSKA (reference sequence). The CDR3 is 14 amino acids. The CDR3 DNA reads TGCAGTGCTGGATCGGGACTCTCGTACCACGAGCAGTACTTC. Translation gives CSAGSGLSYHEQYF.

This clonotype was counted at least ten times. This sequence joins TRBV5-1 and TRBJ2-3; D not certain. Germline loops: CDR1 SGHRS, CDR2 YFSETQ. The V end was cut by 3 bases, the J end by 5 bases, with 4 bases between. The CDR3 is made up of 11 amino acids. The CDR3 nucleotides read TGCGCCAGCAGCTGGGTAGATACGCAGTATTTT. Amino acid sequence: CASSWVDTQYF.

This clonotype has a count of ten or more. V and J are TRBV4-1 and TRBJ2-1; possibly TRBD2 for D (6 bases). The CDR3 extends over 16 amino acids. CDR1 and CDR2 (germline): MGHRA, YSYEKL. V lost 0 bases to trimming and J lost 1 base, with 10 bases between them. CDR3 in amino acids: CASSQDRRESYNEQFF. CDR3 nucleotides: TGCGCCAGCAGCCAAGATCGGAGGGAGTCCTACAATGAGCAGTTCTTC.

This chain connects TRBV25-1 to TRBJ2-7; 7 bases map to TRBD2. The ends lost 2 bases at V and 0 bases at J; junction bases unmatched: 4. Germline loops: CDR1 MGHDK, CDR2 SYGVNS. The CDR3 sequence is 15 residues long. CDR3 DNA sequence: TGTGCCAGCAGTGAAGGGCTAGCGGCCTCCTACGAGCAGTACTTC. It encodes CASSEGLAASYEQYF.

With respect to this clonotype: This may come from a read error, since a much larger clone is one base off. The rearrangement joins TRBV27 to TRBJ1-5; no clear D gene. Germline lookup yields CDR1 MNHEY and CDR2 SMNVEV (reference sequence). CDR3 length: 19 amino acids. CDR3 sequence (DNA): TGTACCAGCAGTTTATCGAGAGAGGGAGGCGGCTTAAGCAATCAGCCCCAGCATTTT. It encodes CTSSLSREGGGLSNQPQHF.

This chain connects TRBV12-3 or TRBV12-4 to TRBJ2-4; D is unresolved. CDR3 length: 16 amino acids. Trimming left V 6 bases short and J 0 bases short, with 15 bases between. CDR3 DNA sequence: TGTGCCAGCAGCCATAGACCAATTCTAGCCAAAAACATTCAGTACTTC. Protein: CASSHRPILAKNIQYF.

The chain carries TRBV4-1 and TRBJ1-1; no reliable D call. Germline CDR1 is MGHRA and CDR2 is YSYEKL. This CDR3 comprises 11 residues. The ends were cut back, 0 bases at V and 10 bases at J, with 6 bases in the middle. The CDR3 sequence is CASSQDLRAFF. In DNA form, the CDR3 reads TGCGCCAGCAGCCAAGATTTGAGAGCTTTCTTT.

In this sample, this clonotype turned up a few times. This rearrangement joins TRBV21-1 to TRBJ2-1; the table's D call of TRBD2 was not tested on the DNA. TRBV21-1 is a recognized pseudogene. The CDR3 is 15 residues long. The CDR3 region has the DNA TGTGCCAGCAGCAGCGGACTAGCGGCCCCCTATAAGCAGTTCTTC. Translation gives CASSSGLAAPYKQFF.

This clonotype was counted between two and nine times. The rearrangement joins TRBV10-3 to TRBJ1-5; TRBD1 is a possible D gene (6 bases). This CDR3 spans 14 amino acids. Per germline, CDR1 ENHRY and CDR2 SYGVKD. V dropped 6 bases and J dropped 0 bases, with 9 bases sitting between them. In nucleotides, the CDR3 is TGTGCCATCAGCACAGGGTATAGCAATCAGCCCCAGCATTTT. Amino acids: CAISTGYSNQPQHF.

This clonotype was seen a few times. The chain employs TRBV19 and TRBJ2-1; 7 bases fit TRBD2. From germline, CDR1 is LNHDA and CDR2 SQIVND (reference sequence). CDR3 length: 15 amino acids. Trimming removed 6 bases from V and 7 bases from J; junction bases left unmatched: 12. The CDR3: CASRIVDAGVNEQFF. The CDR3 coding sequence is TGTGCCAGTAGGATCGTCGACGCGGGGGTAAATGAGCAGTTCTTC. The full variable domain, rest sourced from reference TRBV19 and TRBJ2-1, is DGGITQSPKYLFRKEGQNVTLSCEQNLNHDAMYWYRQDPGQGLRLIYYSQIVNDFQKGDIAEGYSVSREKKESFPLTVTSAQKNPTAFYLCASRIVDAGVNEQFFGPGTRLTVL.

V gene TRBV15 combines with J gene TRBJ2-5, with unresolved D. CDR3 length: 14 residues. Germline V gives CDR1 LNHNV, CDR2 YYDKDF (reference sequence). V was clipped by 0 bases and J by 3 bases, with 8 bases between them. This chain's CDR3 is CATSRDGHKETQYF. In DNA, the CDR3 is TGTGCCACCAGCAGAGATGGCCACAAAGAGACCCAGTACTTC.

This rearrangement joins TRBV11-1 to TRBJ1-1; 7 positions agree with TRBD1. The ends lost 5 bases at V and 0 bases at J; junction bases unmatched: 9. Germline V lookup: CDR1 SGHAT, CDR2 FQDESV (reference sequence). This CDR3 has 16 amino acids. CDR3 nucleotides: TGTGCCAGCAGCGATGGACAGGCTGGGGTGAACACTGAAGCTTTCTTT. Its translation: CASSDGQAGVNTEAFF.

J is TRBJ2-2 and V is TRBV14; D uncertain. V was shortened by 1 base and J by 1 base, with 4 bases between the two germline ends. In germline, CDR1 is SGHDN, CDR2 FVKESK. The CDR3 extends over 14 amino acids. CDR3 protein: CASSQVRNTGELFF. In DNA, the CDR3 is TGTGCCAGCAGCCAAGTGAGGAACACCGGGGAGCTGTTTTTT.

For the CDR3, the DNA is TGTGCCATCAGTGAGATGGGCCAGGTCGCCTACGAGCAGTACTTC. Its protein product is CAISEMGQVAYEQYF. The gene calls are TRBV10-3 and TRBJ2-7; D gene ambiguous. Per germline, CDR1 ENHRY and CDR2 SYGVKD. The CDR3 spans 15 residues. The V gene lost 2 bases and the J gene lost 2 bases, with 13 bases spanning the gap.

To note about this clonotype: One junction end does not reproduce the germline sequence, and a read error may be involved. This chain uses TRBV20-1 with TRBJ1-2; D is perhaps TRBD1 (6 bases). This CDR3 region has 16 residues. The V gene's germline CDR1 is DFQATT and CDR2 SNEGSKA (reference sequence). The CDR3 DNA sequence: TGCTGTGCTAGAGATCGTGAACAGGGTCCCTACTATGGCTACACCTTC. This translates into CCARDREQGPYYGYTF.